This TCR beta chain was profiled in a study of T cell clonality in common variable immunodeficiency. At least ten counts were recorded for this clone. Its specificity is not known. Read coverage stops 3 residues before the CDR3 terminus; the germline J gene supplies the remainder. Clones were read by immunoSEQ multiplex PCR, and TCRdb kept only the in-frame ones, dropping some. The sample presents 15,000 to 25,000 clones, none singletons. Study-wide results and caveats: Reportedly, TCR beta sequences from common variable immunodeficiency showed fewer deletions and N-nucleotide insertions. The cause of increased CVID clonality remains unclear without subpopulation sequencing.

The germline V gene has CDR1 ENHRY and CDR2 SYGVKD. CDR3 length: 15 residues. Trimming pared 6 bases from V and 0 bases from J, leaving 12 bases between. The chain joins TRBV10-3 to TRBJ1-5, with D possibly TRBD1 on 6 matching bases. The clonotype comes from a human donor with common variable immunodeficiency. Sequenced input: peripheral blood mononuclear cells. The CDR3 sequence is CAISTGQNSNQPQHF. The CDR3 DNA, read in part, is TGTGCCATCAGCACAGGACAGAATAGCAATCAGCCC.